Here is one TCR beta chain with its context. Its antigen is as yet unknown. Trimming took 3 bases from V and 3 from J; bases not matched to a gene: 6. In germline, CDR1 is SGHNT, CDR2 YYREEE (reference sequence). CDR3 size: 14 residues. The data are from a study of cytomegalovirus exposure and HLA in healthy donors. On the study more broadly: Approximately 85 million unique TCRs from HLA-typed donors were held in an early data release. Findings of the study overall: Highest at DRB1 and lowest at HLA-C, TCR association rates differed among HLA loci in a later analysis. CMV antigen specificity of a few CMV-associated chains was confirmed in vitro.

Primers included in the PCR were 60 Vbeta and 13 Jbeta primers. Authors' analysis steps: A follow-up analysis tallied about 80 million unique TCR beta chains, approximately 11 million shared. The method was immunoSEQ multiplex PCR; TCRdb's version includes in-frame clones alone and lacks a portion of them. V and J calls and clone size are those listed in that table; D and trimming were worked out from the DNA. The sample includes roughly 150,000 clones, around 80% seen only once; the top ten take 8.5%. The receptor comes from a male donor in good health and CMV-seropositive. Source material: PBMCs. V is TRBV5-4 and J is TRBJ2-7; TRBD1 matches 7 bases. CDR3 DNA sequence: TGTGCCAGCAGCTACGGACAGGACCTCTACGAGCAGTACTTC. This encodes CASSYGQDLYEQYF.